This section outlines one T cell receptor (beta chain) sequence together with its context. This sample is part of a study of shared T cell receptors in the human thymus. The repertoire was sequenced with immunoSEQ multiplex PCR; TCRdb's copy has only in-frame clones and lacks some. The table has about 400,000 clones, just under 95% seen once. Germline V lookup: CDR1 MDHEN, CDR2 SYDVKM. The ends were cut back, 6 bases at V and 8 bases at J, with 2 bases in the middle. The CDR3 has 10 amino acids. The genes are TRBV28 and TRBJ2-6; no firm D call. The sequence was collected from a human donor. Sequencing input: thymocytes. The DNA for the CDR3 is TGTGCCAGCAGACCCAACGTCCTGACTTTC. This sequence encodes CASRPNVLTF.